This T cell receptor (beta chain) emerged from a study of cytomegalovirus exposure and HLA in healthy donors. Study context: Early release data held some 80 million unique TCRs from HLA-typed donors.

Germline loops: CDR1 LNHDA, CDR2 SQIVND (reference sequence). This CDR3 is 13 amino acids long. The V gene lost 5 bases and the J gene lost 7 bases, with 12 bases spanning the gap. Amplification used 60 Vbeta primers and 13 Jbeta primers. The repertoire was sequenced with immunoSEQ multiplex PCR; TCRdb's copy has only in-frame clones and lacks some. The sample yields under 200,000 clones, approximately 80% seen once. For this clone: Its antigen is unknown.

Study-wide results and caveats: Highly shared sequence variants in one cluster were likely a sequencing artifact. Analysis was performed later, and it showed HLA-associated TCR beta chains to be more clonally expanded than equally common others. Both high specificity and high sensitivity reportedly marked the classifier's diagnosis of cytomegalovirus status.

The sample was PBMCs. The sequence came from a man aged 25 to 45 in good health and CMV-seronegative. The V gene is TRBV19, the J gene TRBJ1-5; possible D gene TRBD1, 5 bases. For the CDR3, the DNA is TGTGCCAGTAGTTCGAAGGGGATGCAGCCCCAGCATTTT. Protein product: CASSSKGMQPQHF.